Below, 23 T cell receptor beta chains from the same sample are listed, as sequenced in a study of CD8+CD57+ T cells in acquired aplastic anemia. Template material for TCR beta VDJ and CDR3 profiling consisted of genomic DNA. One entry per CDR3 protein, called by TCRdb with MiXCR from the reads. The table lists tens of thousands of distinct CDR3 sequences, about half of them singletons. The sample was sorted CD4+, CD8+, or CD8+CD57+ T cells (not recorded which) from PBMCs. These receptors were collected from a human donor in good health, serving as a control.

This clonotype was seen a few times. V gene TRBV20-1 combines with J gene TRBJ2-7; TRBD1 is a possible D gene (5 bases). Germline lookup yields CDR1 DFQATT and CDR2 SNEGSKA (reference sequence). This CDR3 contains 12 residues. Trimming took off 1 base at V and 7 bases at J, with 11 bases between the two ends. Here the CDR3 DNA reads TGCAGTGCTAGAGGGACATTGCTAGAGCAGTACTTC. Its translation: CSARGTLLEQYF.

The chain's CDR3 is CASSLKGLAVNTGELFF. In DNA, the CDR3 is TGTGCCAGCAGTTTGAAGGGACTAGCGGTTAACACCGGGGAGCTGTTTTTT. The V call is TRBV2, the J call TRBJ2-2, with TRBD2 matching over 11 bases. V lost 5 bases and J lost 2; bases outside the gene matches: 7. Germline lookup yields CDR1 SNHLY and CDR2 FYNNEI. The CDR3 covers 17 residues. Full variable domain (missing parts from reference TRBV2 and TRBJ2-2): EPEVTQTPSHQVTQMGQEVILRCVPISNHLYFYWYRQILGQKVEFLVSFYNNEISEKSEIFDDQFSVERPDGSNFTLKIRSTKLEDSAMYFCASSLKGLAVNTGELFFGEGSRLTVL.

As concerns this clonotype: Germline is not matched at one junction end, which may reflect a read error. This chain uses TRBV2 with TRBJ2-7, with D perhaps being TRBD1 or TRBD2 (6 bases each). Germline CDR1 reads SNHLY; CDR2 reads FYNNEI. CDR3 size: 15 residues. CDR3 loop: CASRGARLDNYEQYF. CDR3 coding DNA: TGTGCTAGCAGGGGAGCACGACTAGACAACTACGAGCAGTACTTC.

This clonotype was seen at least ten times. This chain uses TRBV13 with TRBJ2-7; no clear D gene. Germline-derived CDR1 and CDR2 are PRHDT and FYEKMQ (reference sequence). The ends were cut back, 5 bases at V and 7 bases at J, with 18 bases in the middle. The CDR3 loop spans 14 amino acids. In DNA, the CDR3 is TGTGCCAGCAGCCAAATCACGTCGGCAGGTGAGCAGTACTTC. This codes for CASSQITSAGEQYF.

This clonotype was recorded many times. In DNA, the CDR3 is TGTGCCAGCAGCTACCGGGACAGCCAAGAGACCCAGTACTTC. This encodes CASSYRDSQETQYF. This chain connects TRBV7-6 to TRBJ2-5; 7 bases agree with TRBD1. Germline V lookup: CDR1 SGHVS, CDR2 FNYEAQ. This CDR3 is 14 amino acids long. J gave up 1 base and V 4 bases, and 3 bases lay outside the gene matches.

In this sample, this clonotype turned up many times. The J gene is TRBJ2-7, the V gene TRBV13; 9 bases are shared with TRBD2. V lost 2 bases to trimming and J lost 0 bases; unmatched junction nucleotides: 5. Germline V lookup: CDR1 PRHDT, CDR2 FYEKMQ (reference sequence). This CDR3 contains 16 residues. The DNA of the CDR3 is TGTGCCAGCAGCTTAAGGGGTAGCGGGAGCTCCTACGAGCAGTACTTC. Translation gives CASSLRGSGSSYEQYF.

The chain's CDR3 is CASSFHTQGGQETQYF. CDR3 nucleotides: TGTGCCAGCAGCTTTCATACACAGGGGGGGCAAGAGACCCAGTACTTC. The chain is built from TRBV7-9 and TRBJ2-5; possible D gene TRBD1, 8 bases. This CDR3 spans 16 amino acids. Trimming took off 3 bases at V and 2 bases at J, with 16 bases between the two ends. Germline-derived CDR1 and CDR2 are SEHNR and FQNEAQ (reference sequence).

This clonotype was seen a few times. The V and J genes are TRBV15 and TRBJ1-4; possible D gene TRBD1, 6 bases. Trimming stripped 0 bases from V and 7 bases from J, with 12 bases between. CDR3 length: 15 amino acids. Germline values: CDR1 LNHNV, CDR2 YYDKDF (reference sequence). CDR3 in amino acids: CATSRDPGGGEKLFF. Here the CDR3 DNA reads TGTGCCACCAGCAGAGATCCCGGGGGCGGTGAAAAACTGTTTTTT.

This chain connects TRBV19 to TRBJ2-3; D call uncertain. The CDR3 is made up of 15 amino acids. Germline V gene sequence: CDR1 LNHDA, CDR2 SQIVND (reference sequence). V was clipped by 0 bases and J by 1 base, with 8 bases between them. CDR3 DNA: TGTGCCAGTAGTATAGACCGGTCACGCACAGATACGCAGTATTTT. This sequence encodes CASSIDRSRTDTQYF.

This chain joins TRBV12-5 and TRBJ1-2, with D unclear. Trimming cost V 1 base and J 7 bases, with 16 bases left between them. Germline CDR1 is LGHNT and CDR2 is FRNRAP. There are 15 residues in the CDR3. The chain's CDR3 is CASGLGSTSWGGYTF. Here the CDR3 DNA reads TGTGCTAGTGGTTTGGGATCGACAAGTTGGGGTGGCTACACCTTC.

This clonotype was observed a handful of times. V gene TRBV11-2 combines with J gene TRBJ2-5; TRBD1 agrees at 7 bases. The V and J ends lost 0 bases and 3 bases, in that order; junction bases with no gene match: 13. The CDR3 length is 18 residues. Germline V lookup: CDR1 SGHAT, CDR2 FQNNGV. CDR3 residues: CASSLEAQGLWVEETQYF. The CDR3, as DNA: TGTGCCAGCAGCTTAGAAGCACAGGGGTTGTGGGTTGAAGAGACCCAGTACTTC.

The chain is built from TRBV2 and TRBJ2-1, with a weak D call TRBD2 (5 bases). The CDR3 consists of 15 residues. The V end lost 6 bases, the J end lost 6 bases, and 18 bases lay between the germline ends. Germline values: CDR1 SNHLY, CDR2 FYNNEI. As DNA, the CDR3 is TGTGCCAGCAGCACCCGGGATTTGAGGAGCAATGAGCAGTTCTTC. It specifies CASSTRDLRSNEQFF.

This clonotype occurred once. The chain couples TRBV7-9 to TRBJ1-2; D possibly corresponds to TRBD1 (5 bases). Trimming left V 7 bases short and J 2 bases short, with 8 bases between. The length of the CDR3 is 12 residues. Germline CDR1 reads SEHNR; CDR2 reads FQNEAQ (reference sequence). The CDR3 loop is CASIQANYGYTF. The CDR3 nucleotides read TGTGCCAGCATACAGGCAAACTATGGCTACACCTTC.

This clonotype was detected only a few times. Just one base apart from a much larger clone, this may be a read error. Written as DNA, the CDR3 is TGTGCCAGCAGCCCGTTAGCGGGAATCGAAGATGCGCAGTATTTT. It codes for CASSPLAGIEDAQYF. The V gene is TRBV11-1, the J gene TRBJ2-3; 8 positions match TRBD2. CDR1 SGHAT and CDR2 FQDESV come from the germline V gene (reference sequence). The CDR3 runs to 15 residues.

The V and J genes are TRBV20-1 and TRBJ1-6; 9 bases line up with TRBD1. This CDR3 is 14 amino acids long. In germline, CDR1 is DFQATT, CDR2 SNEGSKA (reference sequence). Trimming cost V 6 bases and J 15 bases; bases outside gene matches: 15. This CDR3 is CSAQPGQGFAVLHF. DNA of the CDR3: TGCAGTGCACAACCGGGACAGGGCTTCGCGGTCCTCCACTTT.

The chain couples TRBV9 to TRBJ2-1, with D perhaps assigned TRBD1 or TRBD2 (7 bases each). Trimming removed 5 bases at V and 4 bases at J, with 13 bases between. In germline, CDR1 is SGDLS, CDR2 YYNGEE. The CDR3 contains 14 residues. The CDR3 reads CASRGQGGYNEQFF. DNA for the CDR3: TGTGCCAGCAGGGGGCAGGGGGGGTACAATGAGCAGTTCTTC.

The CDR3 nucleotides read TGTGCCAGCAGTTTAGGGTCCAGGGACAATCAGCCCCAGCATTTT. Amino acids: CASSLGSRDNQPQHF. The genes are TRBV28 and TRBJ1-5, with TRBD1 as a possible D gene (5 bases). Deletions cut 2 bases from V and 3 bases from J, with 11 bases between. The V gene's germline CDR1 is MDHEN and CDR2 SYDVKM. The CDR3 consists of 15 residues.

In this sample, this clonotype turned up many times. CDR3 DNA sequence: TGTGCCAGCAGTCGAAGCGGCCCAAGCTCCTACAATGAGCAGTTCTTC. The encoded protein is CASSRSGPSSYNEQFF. The chain links TRBV2 to TRBJ2-1; tentative D call: TRBD2 (5 bases). Deletions cut 5 bases from V and 0 bases from J, with 14 bases between. The CDR3 contains 16 residues. Germline assignment: CDR1 SNHLY and CDR2 FYNNEI. The full variable domain, rest sourced from reference TRBV2 and TRBJ2-1, is EPEVTQTPSHQVTQMGQEVILRCVPISNHLYFYWYRQILGQKVEFLVSFYNNEISEKSEIFDDQFSVERPDGSNFTLKIRSTKLEDSAMYFCASSRSGPSSYNEQFFGPGTRLTVL.

The table lists this clonotype with many counts. This sequence joins TRBV10-2 and TRBJ2-7; D is undetermined. Per the germline V gene, CDR1 is WSHSY and CDR2 is SAAADI. Trimming removed 6 bases from V and 7 bases from J, with 13 bases in between. The CDR3 covers 12 residues. The CDR3 DNA sequence: TGCGCCAGCAGCATACAGAATCTGGAGCAGTACTTC. This gives the protein CASSIQNLEQYF.

This clonotype came up a few times. A much larger clone differs by one base, so this may be a read error. This sequence joins TRBV24-1 and TRBJ2-2; D perhaps matches TRBD2 (5 bases). In germline, CDR1 is KGHDR, CDR2 SFDVKD. The CDR3 loop spans 14 amino acids. CDR3 loop: CATSELGSTGELLF. The CDR3 DNA follows: TGTGCCACCAGTGAGCTGGGATCCACCGGGGAGCTGCTTTTT.

This clonotype was detected many times. The J gene is TRBJ2-3, the V gene TRBV3-1, with D perhaps matching TRBD1 or TRBD2 (5 bases each). Per the germline V gene, CDR1 is LGHDT and CDR2 is YNNKEL (reference sequence). Trimming pared 0 bases from V and 0 bases from J, leaving 13 bases between. The CDR3 length is 17 residues. This CDR3 reads CASSQDRGGSSTDTQYF. CDR3 nucleotide sequence: TGTGCCAGCAGCCAAGATCGGGGCGGATCGAGCACAGATACGCAGTATTTT.

This clonotype was counted once. A junction end diverges from the germline sequence, so it may reflect a read error. The rearrangement uses TRBV19 and TRBJ2-7, with D perhaps matching TRBD1 (5 bases). Germline V CDR1 and CDR2: LNHDA, SQIVND (reference sequence). CDR3 size: 16 residues. The CDR3 DNA is TGTGCCGGTAGTATAGATGGGGCCAGATCGGAATACGAGCAGTACTTC. Its protein is CAGSIDGARSEYEQYF.

This clonotype was seen repeatedly, ten times or more. The chain is built from TRBV20-1 and TRBJ2-7, with 11 bases aligning to TRBD1. The CDR3 extends over 13 amino acids. V gave up 3 bases and J gave up 7 bases; unmatched junction bases: 5. Germline loops: CDR1 DFQATT, CDR2 SNEGSKA (reference sequence). CDR3 nucleotides: TGCAGTGCTAGGGACAGGGGGCGGGAAGAGCAGTACTTC. Translating gives CSARDRGREEQYF.